These T cell receptor beta chains were read from a single sample in a study of cytomegalovirus exposure and HLA in healthy donors. Libraries were prepared by immunoSEQ multiplex PCR; TCRdb keeps only in-frame clonotypes and omits some of them. The profile covers just over 80,000 clones, with roughly 96% appearing a single time and 1.3% taken by the ten largest. Source material: PBMCs. These receptors all stem from a woman aged 18-29 years in good health and CMV-seronegative. The CDR3 runs from the conserved cysteine through the conserved F or W. Fields, in order: J gene, D gene, clone size, CDR3 length, V gene, CDR3 DNA, CDR3 protein. D genes are given only for firm matches. Size values are once, few and many counts, or a class for expanded clones, and some rows have none.

TRBJ2-3,TRBD2,NA,16,TRBV7-9,TGTGCCAGCAGTGGGGTACTAGCGGGAGACACAGATACGCAGTATTTT,CASSGVLAGDTDTQYF
TRBJ2-5,NA,NA,15,TRBV28,TGTGCCAGCAGCCCCCGGCGGCAGCTCCAAGAGACCCAGTACTTC,CASSPRRQLQETQYF
TRBJ2-3,TRBD2,NA,17,TRBV14,TGTGCCAGCAGCCAAGACTGGCCTAGCGGGAGTAGTGGTACGCAGTATTTT,CASSQDWPSGSSGTQYF
TRBJ2-7,TRBD1,NA,15,TRBV28,TGTGCCAGCAATCCACCGGGACAGGGTTTTTACGAGCAGTACTTC,CASNPPGQGFYEQYF
TRBJ1-5,NA,NA,14,TRBV7-9,TGTGCCAGCAGCTTAGATGGACACTATCAGCCCCAGCATTTT,CASSLDGHYQPQHF
TRBJ2-7,TRBD1,once,16,TRBV5-6,TGTGCCAGCAGCCGGGGACAGGGAAGTATAACCTACGAGCAGTACTTC,CASSRGQGSITYEQYF
TRBJ2-1,NA,NA,15,TRBV5-1,TGCGCCAGCAGCTTGGTCGGGGGAAATGAAAATGAGCAGTTCTTC,CASSLVGGNENEQFF
TRBJ2-3,TRBD2,NA,14,TRBV27,TGTGCCAGCAGAAATAGCGGGACGGTGGATACGCAGTATTTT,CASRNSGTVDTQYF
TRBJ1-2,NA,NA,12,TRBV10-3,TGTGCCATCCTTCCGGCGGACTATGGCTACACCTTC,CAILPADYGYTF
TRBJ2-7,TRBD2,NA,16,TRBV4-1,TGCGCCAGCAGCCAAGATGTAACTAGCGGAGGCTACGAGCAGTACTTC,CASSQDVTSGGYEQYF